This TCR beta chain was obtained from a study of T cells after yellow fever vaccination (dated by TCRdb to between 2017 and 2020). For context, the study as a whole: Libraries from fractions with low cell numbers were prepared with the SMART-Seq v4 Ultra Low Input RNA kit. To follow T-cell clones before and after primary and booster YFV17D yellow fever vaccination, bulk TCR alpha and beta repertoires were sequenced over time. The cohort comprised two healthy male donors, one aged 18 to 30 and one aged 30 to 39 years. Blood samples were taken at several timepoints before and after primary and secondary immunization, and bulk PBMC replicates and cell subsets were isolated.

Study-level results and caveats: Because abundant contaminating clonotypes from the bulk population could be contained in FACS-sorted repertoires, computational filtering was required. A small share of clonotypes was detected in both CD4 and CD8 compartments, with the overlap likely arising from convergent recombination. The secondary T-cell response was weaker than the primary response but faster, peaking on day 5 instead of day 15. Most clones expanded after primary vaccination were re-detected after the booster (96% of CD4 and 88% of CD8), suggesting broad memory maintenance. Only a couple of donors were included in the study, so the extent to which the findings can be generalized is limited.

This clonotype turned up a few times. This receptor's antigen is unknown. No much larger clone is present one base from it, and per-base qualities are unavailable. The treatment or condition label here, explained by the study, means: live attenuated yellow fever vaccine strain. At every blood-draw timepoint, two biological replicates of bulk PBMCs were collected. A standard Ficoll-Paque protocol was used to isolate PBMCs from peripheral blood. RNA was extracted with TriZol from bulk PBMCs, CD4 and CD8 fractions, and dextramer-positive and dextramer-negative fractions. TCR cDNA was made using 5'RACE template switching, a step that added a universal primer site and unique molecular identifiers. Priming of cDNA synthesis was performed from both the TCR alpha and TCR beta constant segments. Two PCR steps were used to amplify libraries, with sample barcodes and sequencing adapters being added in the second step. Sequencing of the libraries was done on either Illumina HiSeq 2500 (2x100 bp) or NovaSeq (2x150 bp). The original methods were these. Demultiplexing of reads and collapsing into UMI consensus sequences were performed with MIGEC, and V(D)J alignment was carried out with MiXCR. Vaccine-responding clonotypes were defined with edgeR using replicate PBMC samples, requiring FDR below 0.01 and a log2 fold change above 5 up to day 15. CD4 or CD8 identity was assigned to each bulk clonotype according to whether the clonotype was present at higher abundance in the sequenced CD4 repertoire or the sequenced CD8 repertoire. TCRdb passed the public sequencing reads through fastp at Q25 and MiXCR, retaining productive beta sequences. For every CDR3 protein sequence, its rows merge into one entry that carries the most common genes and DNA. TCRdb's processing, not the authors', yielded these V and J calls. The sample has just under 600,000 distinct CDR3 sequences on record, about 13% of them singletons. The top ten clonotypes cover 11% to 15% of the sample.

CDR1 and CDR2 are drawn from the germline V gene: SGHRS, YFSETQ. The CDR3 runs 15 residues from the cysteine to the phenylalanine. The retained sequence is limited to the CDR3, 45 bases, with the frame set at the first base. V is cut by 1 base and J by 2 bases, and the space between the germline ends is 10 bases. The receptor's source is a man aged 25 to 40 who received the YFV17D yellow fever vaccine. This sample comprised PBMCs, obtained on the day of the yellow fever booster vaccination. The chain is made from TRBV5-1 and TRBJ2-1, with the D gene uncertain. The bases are TGCGCCAGCAGCTTGCAATTTGGCACCTACAATGAGCAGTTCTTC. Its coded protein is CASSLQFGTYNEQFF.